This is a list of T cell receptor beta chains from one sample in a study of T cell responses to AZD1222 COVID-19 vaccine. TCRdb keeps only in-frame clones here, not all; method: immunoSEQ multiplex PCR. The sample has 80,000 or so clones; about 83% are singletons. Here the sequenced sample was peripheral blood, taken 28 days after the second dose of the MenACWY control vaccine. The receptor set was obtained from an adult who received the MenACWY meningococcal vaccine as a control. The CDR3 runs from the conserved cysteine through the conserved F or W. The D gene is left open where the match is weak. A row's size may be missing; if present it is once, few, many or a size class.

CDR3 protein: CASSPQGGTYGYTF
CDR3 DNA: TGTGCCAGCAGTCCACAAGGGGGAACCTATGGCTACACCTTC
J gene: TRBJ1-2
clone size: .
V gene: TRBV6-5
D gene: .

CDR3 protein: CASRMDLSSYNSPLHF
CDR3 DNA: TGTGCCAGCAGGATGGACCTGTCCTCCTATAATTCACCCCTCCACTTT
J gene: TRBJ1-6
clone size: .
V gene: TRBV28
D gene: .

CDR3 protein: CASKSLVGNQPQHF
CDR3 DNA: TGTGCCAGTAAAAGCCTTGTGGGCAATCAGCCCCAGCATTTT
J gene: TRBJ1-5
clone size: .
V gene: TRBV19
D gene: .

CDR3 protein: CASSVTGNSNQPQHF
CDR3 DNA: TGTGCCAGTAGTGTGACAGGGAATAGCAATCAGCCCCAGCATTTT
J gene: TRBJ1-5
clone size: .
V gene: TRBV19
D gene: TRBD1

CDR3 protein: CASSLGYTQYF
CDR3 DNA: TGTGCCAGCAGCCTAGGGTATACGCAGTATTTT
J gene: TRBJ2-3
clone size: .
V gene: TRBV7-2
D gene: .

CDR3 protein: CASSLEGGISYEQYF
CDR3 DNA: TGCGCCAGCAGCTTGGAAGGCGGGATCTCCTACGAGCAGTACTTC
J gene: TRBJ2-7
clone size: .
V gene: TRBV5-1
D gene: .

CDR3 protein: CASGQVSSGNTIYF
CDR3 DNA: TGTGCCAGCGGACAGGTTAGCTCTGGAAACACCATATATTTT
J gene: TRBJ1-3
clone size: .
V gene: TRBV19
D gene: TRBD1

CDR3 protein: CASSYTGGVRQPQHF
CDR3 DNA: TGTGCCAGCAGTTACACGGGGGGGGTGCGGCAGCCCCAGCATTTT
J gene: TRBJ1-5
clone size: .
V gene: TRBV6-2/TRBV6-3
D gene: .

CDR3 protein: CASSMVAGQGTYEQYF
CDR3 DNA: TGCGCCAGCAGCATGGTCGCCGGACAGGGCACCTACGAGCAGTACTTC
J gene: TRBJ2-7
clone size: .
V gene: TRBV5-1
D gene: TRBD1

CDR3 protein: CASSQDLAGEAFF
CDR3 DNA: TGTGCCAGCAGCCAAGATTTGGCAGGGGAAGCTTTCTTT
J gene: TRBJ1-1
clone size: .
V gene: TRBV14
D gene: .

CDR3 protein: CASSSPGQGIYEQYF
CDR3 DNA: TGTGCCAGCAGTTCTCCGGGACAGGGTATCTACGAGCAGTACTTC
J gene: TRBJ2-7
clone size: .
V gene: TRBV27
D gene: TRBD1

CDR3 protein: CASSRESPNTGELFF
CDR3 DNA: TGTGCCAGCTCACGGGAGAGCCCGAACACCGGGGAGCTGTTTTTT
J gene: TRBJ2-2
clone size: .
V gene: TRBV18
D gene: .

CDR3 protein: CASSQSRQEYGYTF
CDR3 DNA: TGTGCCAGCAGTCAATCGCGACAAGAGTATGGCTACACCTTC
J gene: TRBJ1-2
clone size: .
V gene: TRBV5-4
D gene: .

CDR3 protein: CASSLRTASNEQFF
CDR3 DNA: TGTGCCAGCAGCCTGCGGACAGCCAGCAATGAGCAGTTCTTC
J gene: TRBJ2-1
clone size: .
V gene: TRBV5-4
D gene: .

CDR3 protein: CASSSLNDRGTDGYTF
CDR3 DNA: TGTGCCAGCAGCTCCCTAAATGACAGGGGGACCGATGGCTACACCTTC
J gene: TRBJ1-2
clone size: .
V gene: TRBV5-4
D gene: TRBD1

CDR3 protein: CASSETGAGANVLTF
CDR3 DNA: TGTGCCAGCAGTGAAACCGGGGCTGGGGCCAACGTCCTGACTTTC
J gene: TRBJ2-6
clone size: .
V gene: TRBV2
D gene: .

CDR3 protein: CASSLGGQDYEQYF
CDR3 DNA: TGTGCCAGCAGTTTGGGGGGACAGGACTACGAGCAGTACTTC
J gene: TRBJ2-7
clone size: .
V gene: TRBV28
D gene: TRBD1

CDR3 protein: CASSGHLGDRYTEAFF
CDR3 DNA: TGTGCCAGCAGCGGACATCTTGGGGATAGGTACACTGAAGCTTTCTTT
J gene: TRBJ1-1
clone size: .
V gene: TRBV9
D gene: .

CDR3 protein: CATTTGKGYEQYF
CDR3 DNA: TGTGCCACTACGACAGGGAAAGGCTACGAGCAGTACTTC
J gene: TRBJ2-7
clone size: .
V gene: TRBV28
D gene: TRBD1

CDR3 protein: CASSQESGWAQETQYF
CDR3 DNA: TGCGCCAGCAGCCAAGAGTCTGGATGGGCGCAAGAGACCCAGTACTTC
J gene: TRBJ2-5
clone size: .
V gene: TRBV4-1
D gene: .

CDR3 protein: CASSPQGVSGNTIYF
CDR3 DNA: TGTGCCAGCTCTCCCCAGGGGGTCTCTGGAAACACCATATATTTT
J gene: TRBJ1-3
clone size: .
V gene: TRBV18
D gene: TRBD1

CDR3 protein: CAIGRSNQPQHF
CDR3 DNA: TGTGCCATCGGGCGTTCCAATCAGCCCCAGCATTTT
J gene: TRBJ1-5
clone size: few
V gene: TRBV6-5
D gene: .

CDR3 protein: CASSGQGGEAFF
CDR3 DNA: TGTGCCAGCAGTGGACAGGGAGGTGAAGCTTTCTTT
J gene: TRBJ1-1
clone size: few
V gene: TRBV2
D gene: TRBD1

CDR3 protein: CASAGYIVEKLFF
CDR3 DNA: TGTGCCAGCGCAGGGTACATCGTTGAAAAACTGTTTTTT
J gene: TRBJ1-4
clone size: .
V gene: TRBV2
D gene: .

CDR3 protein: CASSESIAGGPGDTQYF
CDR3 DNA: TGCGCCAGCAGTGAGTCGATAGCGGGAGGGCCGGGGGATACGCAGTATTTT
J gene: TRBJ2-3
clone size: .
V gene: TRBV10-2
D gene: TRBD2

CDR3 protein: CASTLRDRVSTQYF
CDR3 DNA: TGTGCCAGCACCCTCCGGGACAGGGTATCGACCCAGTACTTC
J gene: TRBJ2-5
clone size: .
V gene: TRBV2
D gene: TRBD1

CDR3 protein: CASSPDSNEKLFF
CDR3 DNA: TGTGCCAGCAGTCCCGACTCAAATGAAAAACTGTTTTTT
J gene: TRBJ1-4
clone size: once
V gene: TRBV4-2
D gene: .

CDR3 protein: CASSESKGAESPLHF
CDR3 DNA: TGCGCCAGCAGTGAGTCAAAGGGGGCGGAATCACCCCTCCACTTT
J gene: TRBJ1-6
clone size: .
V gene: TRBV10-2
D gene: TRBD1

CDR3 protein: CASSLIDRLQETQYF
CDR3 DNA: TGTGCCAGCAGCCTAATAGACAGGCTCCAAGAGACCCAGTACTTC
J gene: TRBJ2-5
clone size: .
V gene: TRBV5-8
D gene: .

CDR3 protein: CAWKLGPNRNTEAFF
CDR3 DNA: TGTGCCTGGAAACTAGGTCCGAACAGGAACACTGAAGCTTTCTTT
J gene: TRBJ1-1
clone size: .
V gene: TRBV30
D gene: .

CDR3 protein: CAWSRQSNTEAFF
CDR3 DNA: TGTGCCTGGAGTCGTCAGTCGAACACTGAAGCTTTCTTT
J gene: TRBJ1-1
clone size: .
V gene: TRBV30
D gene: .